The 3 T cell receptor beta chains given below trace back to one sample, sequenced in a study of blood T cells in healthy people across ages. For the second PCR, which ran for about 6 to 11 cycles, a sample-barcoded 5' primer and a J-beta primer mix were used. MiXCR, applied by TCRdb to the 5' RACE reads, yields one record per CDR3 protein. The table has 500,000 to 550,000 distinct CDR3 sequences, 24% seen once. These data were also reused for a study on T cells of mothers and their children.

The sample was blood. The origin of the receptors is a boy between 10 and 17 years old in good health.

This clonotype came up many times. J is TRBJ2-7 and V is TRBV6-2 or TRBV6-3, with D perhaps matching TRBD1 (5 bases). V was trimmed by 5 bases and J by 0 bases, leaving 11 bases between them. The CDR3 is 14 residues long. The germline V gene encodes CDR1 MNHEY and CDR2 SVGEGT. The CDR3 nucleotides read TGTGCCAGCAGTAACGGACACACCTCCTACGAGCAGTACTTC. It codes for CASSNGHTSYEQYF.

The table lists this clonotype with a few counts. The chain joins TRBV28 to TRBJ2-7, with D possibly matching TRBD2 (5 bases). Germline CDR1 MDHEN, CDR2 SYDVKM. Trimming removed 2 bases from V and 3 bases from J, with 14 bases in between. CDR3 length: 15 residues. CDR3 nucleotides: TGTGCCAGCAGTTTACGGGAACGGACCGGCTACGAGCAGTACTTC. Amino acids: CASSLRERTGYEQYF.

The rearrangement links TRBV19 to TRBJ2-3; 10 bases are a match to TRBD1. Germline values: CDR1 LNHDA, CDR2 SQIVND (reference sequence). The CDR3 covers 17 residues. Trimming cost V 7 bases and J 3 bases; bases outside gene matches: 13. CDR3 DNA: TGTGCCAGTAAACCGGGACAGGGGAAAGGTTGGACAGATACGCAGTATTTT. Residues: CASKPGQGKGWTDTQYF. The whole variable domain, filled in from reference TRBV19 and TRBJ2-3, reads DGGITQSPKYLFRKEGQNVTLSCEQNLNHDAMYWYRQDPGQGLRLIYYSQIVNDFQKGDIAEGYSVSREKKESFPLTVTSAQKNPTAFYLCASKPGQGKGWTDTQYFGPGTRLTVL.